This T cell receptor beta chain was found in a study of T cells in Graves' hyperthyroidism and ophthalmopathy (dated by TCRdb to between 2018 and 2020). For the study in its entirety: Peripheral blood samples were taken at initial diagnosis, before any treatment was given. A discovery cohort of about a hundred patients, fewer than 50 with Graves' ophthalmopathy and about 58 with stable Graves' hyperthyroidism, was used to find distinguishing TCR V-J signatures. Whether ophthalmopathy could be predicted prospectively was tested in an independent validation cohort made up of under 20 hyperthyroidism patients plus 17 patients who later progressed to ophthalmopathy. The 100 or so discovery patients were randomly divided into training and test sets at a 7:3 ratio. The study also compared thyroid tissue and blood T-cell repertoires from a handful of Graves' hyperthyroidism patients. Once sampling was done, hyperthyroidism patients were given methimazole at a starting dose of 30 mg daily, whereas ophthalmopathy patients were given high-dose intravenous methylprednisolone. The paper describes TCR Vbeta CDR3 sequencing of about 140 peripheral blood samples, made up of roughly 45 ophthalmopathy patients, around 78 hyperthyroidism patients and approximately 17 progressor patients. Broader findings and caveats from the paper: Most expanded thyroid clonotypes (frequency above 0.001) were also detected in blood, suggesting blood repertoires may reflect thyroid immune responses. During validation, the model predicted progression to ophthalmopathy a median of around 6 months ahead of onset, with around 65% sensitivity and around 73% specificity. Sample size was not statistically predetermined, and investigators were not blinded to group allocation. Ophthalmopathy was separated from stable hyperthyroidism by a 13 V-J signature model, with over 85% sensitivity and just over 81% specificity obtained in cross-validation and 80%/75% obtained in testing.

This clonotype was observed at least ten times. This clone's antigen is unknown. A read error may account for a junction end that differs from germline. The hyperthyroidism patients were between 18 and 65 years old and newly diagnosed, with a disease duration of less than 2 months. Any patient with an uncontrolled infection, another autoimmune disease, pregnancy or lactation was excluded. Diagnoses relied on clinical symptoms, serum thyroxine and TRAb, thyroid ultrasound and orbital computed tomography. For progressor patients, blood was drawn at the first diagnosis of hyperthyroidism, before any ophthalmopathy symptoms had appeared. PBMCs were separated from roughly 10 ml of fresh peripheral blood using Ficoll-Paque density gradient centrifugation. Progressor patients were defined as those initially diagnosed with Graves' hyperthyroidism in whom ophthalmopathy developed during follow-up. Total RNA was extracted using Trizol reagent, and RNA quality was assessed on an Agilent 2100 Bioanalyzer.

Including cysteine and phenylalanine, the CDR3 has 17 amino acids. The entry retains the CDR3 DNA only, 51 bases that are in frame from base 1. Per the germline V gene, MDHEN is the CDR1 and SYDVKM is the CDR2. Amplification of TCR beta CDR3 regions was carried out from RNA transcripts. For the first round of RT-PCR on the TCR CDR3, the HTBI primer set was used together with the Qiagen OneStep RT-PCR kit. A second multiplex PCR round built the libraries, followed by size selection and purification. Libraries were sequenced paired-end with 100 bp reads on an Illumina HiSeq2000. The paper's data handling went like this. SOAPnuke was used to process the raw data, throwing out any read that contained adapters or uncalled bases, had a mean Phred below 15, or lacked an exact constant-primer or identifier match. COPE v1.2.5 was used to merge the high-quality paired reads, and each unique nucleotide sequence was defined as a clonotype. MiTCR v1.1 was used to align the clonotypes against IMGT TRBV, TRBD and TRBJ reference segments. The analysis was restricted to V-J combinations with a frequency above 0.0001, which together covered 99.2% of the repertoires. The TCS score was defined as F50 (clonal expansion) divided by E x V (chaos), with BLOSUM62-based TCRdist calculated between CDR3 peptides within each V-J. Welch's t-statistics and random forest reduced around 510 V-J features to 13, which were used in a naive Bayes classifier (R e1071). In TCRdb, the public reads were trimmed at Q25 with fastp and aligned with MiXCR, with productive beta chains retained. Each CDR3 protein gets just one entry, which takes the most common genes and DNA from the rows behind it. For this entry, the V and J calls and clone size follow TCRdb and not the study's own pipeline. This sample comprises approximately 600,000 distinct CDR3 sequences, approximately 15% of them detected only once. Of the sample, more than 5% is held by the ten largest clones.

The TCR comes from a woman in her 30s with Graves' hyperthyroidism that later progressed to Graves' ophthalmopathy. The chain links TRBV28 with TRBJ2-5; D gene: possibly TRBD1, on 6 matching bases. The material sequenced was blood. This receptor has the CDR3 CASGLSSGVAGEETQYF. DNA sequence: TGTGCCAGCGGTTTATCCTCAGGGGTGGCGGGTGAAGAGACCCAGTACTTC.